This section outlines one T cell receptor beta chain sequence together with its context. Its antigen is unknown. The data were obtained in a study of T cell repertoires in cytomegalovirus infection. Study at large: In public TCR beta signatures, there were indications of both CMV infection and matching HLA type. Study outcomes and limitations: The ex vivo response showed dominance by HLA-C-restricted CMV-specific TCR beta clonotypes.

TCRdb ran MiXCR on the reads and lists one entry per CDR3 protein. The table shows about 150,000 distinct CDR3 sequences, with around 20% occurring only once. The germline V gene has CDR1 DFQATT and CDR2 SNEGSKA (reference sequence). The CDR3 sequence is 14 residues long. Between the trimmed V and J ends, which lost 2 bases and 3 bases, there was a span of 13 bases. This rearrangement joins TRBV20-1 to TRBJ1-2, with no clear D. The specimen was PBMCs. The receptor comes from a human donor in good health (CMV status not recorded). Some clones in this sample may be carry-over from other donors' samples. The CDR3 region has the DNA TGCAGTGCTAGAAGTCTTAGCTCCTACTATGGCTACACCTTC. As protein: CSARSLSSYYGYTF.